Presented here are 21 T cell receptor beta chains from one specimen sequenced in a study of identifying expanded T cells in peripheral blood. Sequencing used immunoSEQ multiplex PCR; TCRdb keeps in-frame clones, though not all of them. Of about 78,000 clones in the sample, approximately 85% are singletons; the top ten hold roughly 18%. The sample taken for sequencing was blood. The receptors stem from a person aged 18 to 70 in good health.

The rearrangement links TRBV5-6 to TRBJ2-1; D not resolved. Trimming left V 0 bases short and J 0 bases short, with 7 bases between. The CDR3 is 15 residues long. Germline CDR1 SGHDT, CDR2 YYEEEE. CDR3 amino acids: CASSLGSTSYNEQFF. CDR3 coding DNA: TGTGCCAGCAGCTTGGGGAGTACCTCCTACAATGAGCAGTTCTTC.

This chain uses TRBV5-4 with TRBJ2-1; 13 bases match TRBD2. V lost 0 bases to trimming and J lost 6 bases; unmatched junction nucleotides: 3. CDR1 and CDR2 (germline): SGHNT, YYREEE (reference sequence). The CDR3 runs 16 residues. CDR3 DNA sequence: TGTGCCAGCAGCTTGGGAGGGACTAGCGGGATCAATGAGCAGTTCTTC. It is translated as CASSLGGTSGINEQFF.

This clone was observed a few times. The CDR3 region has the DNA TGTGCCAGCAGCGGGGGGGGGACGACAGATACGCAGTATTTT. Protein sequence: CASSGGGTTDTQYF. This rearrangement joins TRBV6-6 to TRBJ2-3; 8 bases map to TRBD2. The CDR3 totals 14 residues. With V trimmed by 6 bases and J by 3 bases, 5 bases remained unmatched. Germline assignment: CDR1 MNHNY and CDR2 SVGAGI (reference sequence).

V usage is TRBV5-4 and J usage is TRBJ1-1; possibly TRBD1 for D (6 bases). Per the germline V gene, CDR1 is SGHNT and CDR2 is YYREEE (reference sequence). V was cut by 4 bases and J by 2 bases, with 15 bases left in between. The length of the CDR3 is 15 residues. The CDR3 DNA sequence: TGTGCCAGCAGCCAGAGGGGCAGGGGTAACACTGAAGCTTTCTTT. It codes for CASSQRGRGNTEAFF.

The V and J genes are TRBV7-3 and TRBJ2-7; TRBD1 might be the D (6 bases). Looked up from germline, CDR1 is SGHTA and CDR2 is FQGTGA. The CDR3 contains 15 residues. V shed 2 bases and J shed 1 base, with 12 bases lying between them. The CDR3 bases are TGTGCCAGCAGCTTACAAGGGGGTAATTCCTACGAGCAGTACTTC. It codes for CASSLQGGNSYEQYF.

V usage is TRBV4-1 and J usage is TRBJ2-1; D unresolved. V was clipped by 3 bases and J by 9 bases, with 9 bases between them. This CDR3 is 12 amino acids long. CDR1 is MGHRA and CDR2 is YSYEKL in the germline V gene. The CDR3 loop is CASSHTAGEQFF. CDR3 nucleotide sequence: TGCGCCAGCAGCCATACAGCCGGTGAGCAGTTCTTC.

This clone was detected only once. The chain joins TRBV2 to TRBJ2-2; perhaps TRBD2 as D (5 bases). CDR3 length equals 16 residues. V was clipped by 4 bases and J by 4 bases, with 16 bases between them. Germline CDR1 SNHLY, CDR2 FYNNEI. The DNA of the CDR3 is TGTGCCAGCAGTGTAACGGGGATCGGGATCACCGGGGAGCTGTTTTTT. This translates into CASSVTGIGITGELFF.

V usage is TRBV6-5 and J usage is TRBJ2-1; 9 bases map to TRBD2. V lost 0 bases and J lost 6; bases outside the gene matches: 6. CDR1 is MNHEY, CDR2 SVGAGI, per germline. The CDR3 spans 16 residues. CDR3 in DNA: TGTGCCAGCAGTTACTCCGGCGGGAGGGGGAGCAATGAGCAGTTCTTC. It is translated as CASSYSGGRGSNEQFF.

The rearrangement uses TRBV4-3 and TRBJ2-7; 9 bases are shared with TRBD1. V shed 0 bases and J 2 bases; nucleotides not matched to a gene: 2. The CDR3 is 15 amino acids. Germline V CDR1 and CDR2: LGHNA, YSLEER. Here the CDR3 DNA reads TGCGCCAGCAGCCAAGAGGACAGGGGTACCTACGAGCAGTACTTC. This encodes CASSQEDRGTYEQYF.

The J gene is TRBJ2-1, the V gene TRBV4-2; possible D gene TRBD1, 5 bases. The V gene's germline CDR1 is LGHNA and CDR2 YNFKEQ. The CDR3 has 14 amino acids. V was trimmed by 2 bases and J by 1 base, leaving 6 bases between them. CDR3 sequence reads: CASSQQGSYNEQFF. CDR3 DNA: TGTGCCAGCAGCCAACAGGGATCCTACAATGAGCAGTTCTTC.

The chain has TRBV18 and TRBJ2-1, with 8 nucleotides matching TRBD2. The CDR3 extends over 18 amino acids. Germline V gene sequence: CDR1 KGHSH, CDR2 LQKENI. V shed 4 bases and J 3 bases; nucleotides not matched to a gene: 14. CDR3 coding DNA: TGTGCCAGCTCACAAAAACTAGCGGATGATAATGTCTACAATGAGCAGTTCTTC. Its protein product is CASSQKLADDNVYNEQFF.

The V call is TRBV19, the J call TRBJ1-2; the D is unclear. This CDR3 spans 15 amino acids. Trimming removed 7 bases at V and 4 bases at J, with 19 bases between. Germline values: CDR1 LNHDA, CDR2 SQIVND (reference sequence). The CDR3 region has the DNA TGTGCCAGTAAGGACGGAAACTTACGAAGCTATGGCTACACCTTC. Protein product: CASKDGNLRSYGYTF.

Written as DNA, the CDR3 is TGTGCCAGCAGCGTAGGACTAGCGGGAGGGTCGGGGACGCAGTATTTT. Residues: CASSVGLAGGSGTQYF. J is TRBJ2-3 and V is TRBV9; TRBD2 agrees at 14 bases. The CDR3 covers 16 residues. Germline V gene lookup returns CDR1 SGDLS and CDR2 YYNGEE. V shed 0 bases, J shed 9 bases, and the junction held 6 bases outside the gene matches.

This clone was detected only a few times. This chain joins TRBV11-3 and TRBJ2-1; 9 positions agree with TRBD2. The CDR3 consists of 15 residues. CDR1 is SGHNT and CDR2 is YENEEA in the germline V gene. Unmatched junction bases numbered 6, after V lost 4 bases and J lost 5 bases. The CDR3 spells CASSSGLASHNEQFF. CDR3 sequence (DNA): TGTGCCAGCAGCTCGGGACTAGCTTCCCACAATGAGCAGTTCTTC.

This clone has ten or more counts. CDR3 in amino acids: CASSSPTYNEQFF. CDR3 DNA: TGTGCCAGCAGCTCCCCTACCTACAATGAGCAGTTCTTC. This rearrangement joins TRBV7-6 to TRBJ2-1; D not certain. This CDR3 contains 13 residues. Germline CDR1 is SGHVS and CDR2 is FNYEAQ. The V gene lost 4 bases and the J gene lost 2 bases, with 6 bases spanning the gap.

The chain has TRBV6-1 and TRBJ2-5, with TRBD2 identical over 7 bases. The CDR3 covers 12 residues. The V gene end was trimmed by 8 bases and the J gene end by 2 bases; junction bases not matched to a gene: 2. Germline V CDR1 and CDR2: MNHNS, SASEGT. CDR3 sequence reads: CASHGGQETQYF. As DNA, the CDR3 is TGTGCCAGCCACGGGGGGCAAGAGACCCAGTACTTC.

At least ten counts were recorded for this clone. CDR3: CASSEMTTVGEQFF. The CDR3 DNA is TGTGCCAGCAGTGAGATGACCACCGTCGGTGAGCAGTTCTTC. The chain combines TRBV6-1 with TRBJ2-1; D gene ambiguous. V lost 3 bases, J lost 9 bases, and 15 bases lay in between. The CDR3 is 14 amino acids. Germline V CDR1 and CDR2: MNHNS, SASEGT.

This clone was picked up a small number of times. The chain has TRBV13 and TRBJ1-1, with D maybe TRBD1 (6 bases). The CDR3 totals 16 residues. Germline V gene sequence: CDR1 PRHDT, CDR2 FYEKMQ (reference sequence). Trimming pared 2 bases from V and 1 base from J, leaving 14 bases between. The DNA of the CDR3 is TGTGCCAGCAGCTTAACAACAGGGCTCAAGAACACTGAAGCTTTCTTT. It codes for CASSLTTGLKNTEAFF.

A note on this clone: Other nucleotide sequences from this sample produce the same CDR3. The chain has TRBV6-5 and TRBJ2-2; TRBD2 is a possible D gene (6 bases). The length of the CDR3 is 16 residues. Germline V gene lookup returns CDR1 MNHEY and CDR2 SVGAGI. V gave up 0 bases and J gave up 2 bases, with 10 bases separating them. CDR3 nucleotide sequence: TGTGCCAGCAGTTACTCCGGGGGACTTAACACCGGGGAGCTGTTTTTT. It specifies CASSYSGGLNTGELFF.

In its sample, this clone was seen once. V and J are TRBV19 and TRBJ1-4, with 7 bases identical to TRBD1. This CDR3 contains 16 residues. Germline-derived CDR1 and CDR2 are LNHDA and SQIVND (reference sequence). The trim removed 4 bases at V and 5 bases at J, leaving 10 bases unmatched. The CDR3 loop is CASSTRQGRGNEKLFF. The CDR3 DNA reads TGTGCCAGTAGTACCAGACAGGGCCGCGGAAATGAAAAACTGTTTTTT.

The chain links TRBV6-5 to TRBJ1-3, with no clear D. Germline V gene data show CDR1 as MNHEY and CDR2 as SVGAGI. This CDR3 region has 15 residues. Trimming removed 2 bases from V and 0 bases from J, with 8 bases in between. The CDR3 here is CASSYGGFSGNTIYF. The CDR3 region has the DNA TGTGCCAGCAGTTACGGAGGGTTCTCTGGAAACACCATATATTTT.